The TCR beta chain described here comes from a study of Graves' ophthalmopathy and Graves' hyperthyroidism. The study's findings and limits: Ophthalmopathy progression cases were predicted by the model with 70% to 71% sensitivity and 72% to 85% specificity. Blood also contained most of the expanded thyroid clonotypes above 0.001 frequency.

This clonotype was recorded at least ten times. The antigen is not known. Between the trimmed V and J ends, which lost 4 bases and 0 bases, there was a span of 12 bases. From germline, CDR1 is SGHVS and CDR2 FQNEAQ. The CDR3 is 15 residues long. Using RNA transcripts, the TCR beta CDR3 regions were amplified. Amplification began with first-round RT-PCR using HTBI primers, then second-round multiplex PCR was performed. MiXCR, run by TCRdb on the multiplex PCR reads, gives a single entry per CDR3 protein. The sample lists roughly 610,000 distinct CDR3 sequences, roughly 20% occurring once. The starting material, about 9.5 ml of fresh peripheral blood, provided the PBMCs.

The specimen was peripheral blood. The J gene is TRBJ1-1, the V gene TRBV7-8; D unresolved. The source is a woman aged 18-35 years with stable Graves' hyperthyroidism. Some clones in this sample may be carry-over from other donors' samples. The CDR3 DNA sequence: TGTGCCAGCAGCTCCCGGAGGGTCTTGAACACTGAAGCTTTCTTT. Residues: CASSSRRVLNTEAFF. Supplemented by reference TRBV7-8 and TRBJ1-1, the full variable domain reads GAGVSQSPRYKVAKRGQDVALRCDPISGHVSLFWYQQALGQGPEFLTYFQNEAQLDKSGLPSDRFFAERPEGSVSTLKIQRTQQEDSAVYLCASSSRRVLNTEAFFGQGTRLTVV.